The clone carrying this T cell receptor (beta chain) showed up just a few times. This sample stems from a study of blood T cell repertoires in COVID-19. The CDR3 length is 17 residues. In germline, CDR1 is SGHNT, CDR2 YYREEE (reference sequence). The trim removed 2 bases at V and 2 bases at J, leaving 11 bases unmatched. The data were produced by immunoSEQ multiplex PCR, yet TCRdb's version contains in-frame clones alone and is incomplete. The repertoire has more than 65,000 clones, about four fifths of them found once; the top ten carry over 7%. The chain recombines TRBV5-4 with TRBJ2-7; TRBD2 agrees at 9 bases. The TCR was taken from a human donor in a cohort sampled during active COVID-19. The specimen was peripheral blood. The chain's CDR3 is CASSFKRAGLAPYEQYF. CDR3 DNA: TGTGCCAGCAGCTTTAAGAGGGCCGGACTAGCGCCCTACGAGCAGTACTTC.